One sample yielded the 22 T cell receptor beta chains listed below, sequenced in a study of beta chain features in type 1 diabetes (dated by TCRdb to between 2018 and 2020). The library was obtained by the immunoSEQ multiplex PCR assay. The entire amount of isolated RNA was reverse transcribed using the High Capacity cDNA Reverse Transcription Kit, so the sequenced TCRB transcripts were expressed ones. TCRdb took this table from immuneACCESS and kept in-frame rearrangements with V and J called. Such tables lack part of the clones; where checked against another copy, unresolved V genes explain under half of the gap, and the rest is unexplained. In all, the sample holds 900,000 or so clones, and 15% to 20% of those were seen once. 0.023% of the sample is held by the ten biggest clonotypes. Sequencing used naive CD4+ T cells from blood. The cell subset or site label corresponds to: true naive CD4+ T cells. These receptors all come from a woman between 18 and 29 years old in good health.

This clone has a handful of counts. CDR3 nucleotides: TGTGCCAGCAGCTTAGATTGGTCGTATGAGCAGTTCTTC. Its protein product is CASSLDWSYEQFF. The chain carries TRBV7-6 and TRBJ2-1; no clear D gene. CDR1 and CDR2 from the germline V gene are SGHVS and FNYEAQ. The CDR3 loop spans 13 amino acids. V lost 1 base and J lost 8, with 9 bases in between.

The table lists this clone with a few counts. This sample includes further DNA sequences coding for the same CDR3. The chain carries TRBV20-1 and TRBJ2-1; D not resolved. Per the germline V gene, CDR1 is DFQATT and CDR2 is SNEGSKA (reference sequence). The CDR3 covers 10 residues. V lost 3 bases to trimming and J lost 6 bases, with 3 bases between them. CDR3 sequence reads: CSASRNEQFF. CDR3 sequence (DNA): TGCAGTGCTAGCCGCAATGAGCAGTTCTTC.

This clone was picked up a small number of times. The V call is TRBV4-3, the J call TRBJ2-5, with D possibly being TRBD1 (6 bases). Germline assignment: CDR1 LGHNA and CDR2 YSLEER. This CDR3 region has 15 residues. Trimming pared 7 bases from V and 2 bases from J, leaving 17 bases between. This CDR3 is CASTSPGQAQETQYF. The CDR3 nucleotides are TGCGCCAGCACATCCCCGGGACAAGCTCAAGAGACCCAGTACTTC.

This clone occurred a few times. The V gene is TRBV21-1, the J gene TRBJ2-7; the listed D gene, TRBD1, was not tested against the DNA. TRBV21-1 is a recognized pseudogene. The CDR3 consists of 14 residues. The CDR3 protein is CASSKTRRHGEQYF. The CDR3, as DNA: TGTGCCAGCAGCAAAACCCGCAGGCATGGTGAGCAGTACTTC.

The chain recombines TRBV15 with TRBJ2-7; possible D gene TRBD2, 5 bases. V lost 3 bases and J 3 bases, leaving 15 bases between the germline ends. CDR1 and CDR2 from the germline V gene are LNHNV and YYDKDF (reference sequence). CDR3 length: 15 residues. CDR3 amino acids: CATSRVKGADYEQYF. The CDR3 nucleotides are TGTGCCACCAGCAGGGTAAAGGGAGCGGACTACGAGCAGTACTTC.

In the case of this clone: The junction does not match germline at one end; this may be a read error. This specimen includes other DNA sequences encoding the same CDR3. This sequence joins TRBV15 and TRBJ2-3, with D uncertain. The CDR3 spans 14 residues. The germline V gene encodes CDR1 LNHNV and CDR2 YYDKDF (reference sequence). The CDR3, as DNA: TGTGCCACCAGTAGAGATTGGGGTACAGATACGCAGTATTTT. As protein: CATSRDWGTDTQYF. Combining the CDR3 with reference TRBV15 and TRBJ2-3 gives the whole variable domain DAMVIQNPRYQVTQFGKPVTLSCSQTLNHNVMYWYQQKSSQAPKLLFHYYDKDFNNEADTPDNFQSRRPNTSFCFLDIRSPGLGDTAMYLCATSRDWGTDTQYFGPGTRLTVL.

The chain uses TRBV11-2 and TRBJ2-4; D might be TRBD2 (6 bases). Germline V CDR1 and CDR2: SGHAT, FQNNGV. The CDR3 length is 19 residues. The V gene lost 6 bases and the J gene lost 3 bases, with 27 bases spanning the gap. CDR3 amino acids: CASSHTTGLRLGGKNIQYF. The CDR3 coding sequence is TGTGCCAGCAGTCACACGACGGGACTCCGCCTTGGGGGCAAAAACATTCAGTACTTC.

The V call is TRBV28, the J call TRBJ1-2; 7 bases are a match to TRBD1. V dropped 4 bases and J dropped 5; count of bases not matched to a gene: 13. Germline CDR1 MDHEN, CDR2 SYDVKM. This CDR3 is built from 16 residues. The CDR3 spells CASSSPGQGTEYGYTF. DNA of the CDR3: TGTGCCAGCAGTTCCCCCGGTCAGGGGACAGAATATGGCTACACCTTC.

The CDR3 nucleotides are TGTGCCACCAGCAGAGCGGACAGATATAACACTGAAGCTTTCTTT. It codes for CATSRADRYNTEAFF. This chain uses TRBV15 with TRBJ1-1; the D gene is possibly TRBD1 (6 bases). The V end lost 1 base, the J end lost 2 bases, and 11 bases lay between the germline ends. The CDR3 totals 15 residues. Germline V gene sequence: CDR1 LNHNV, CDR2 YYDKDF (reference sequence).

The V call is TRBV11-2, the J call TRBJ2-2, with no clear D. The germline gives CDR1 SGHAT, CDR2 FQNNGV. The CDR3 contains 15 residues. Trimming took 4 bases from V and 0 from J, leaving 9 bases between them. The CDR3 bases are TGTGCCAGCAGCTCCCGGGCGGCGAACACCGGGGAGCTGTTTTTT. Translated, it gives CASSSRAANTGELFF. The full variable domain, rest sourced from reference TRBV11-2 and TRBJ2-2, is EAGVAQSPRYKIIEKRQSVAFWCNPISGHATLYWYQQILGQGPKLLIQFQNNGVVDDSQLPKDRFSAERLKGVDSTLKIQPAKLEDSAVYLCASSSRAANTGELFFGEGSRLTVL.

CDR3 amino acids: CASSYSGLTNTGELFF. DNA of the CDR3: TGTGCCAGCAGTTACTCGGGACTTACGAACACCGGGGAGCTGTTTTTT. V is TRBV6-5 and J is TRBJ2-2; maybe TRBD2 (6 bases). Germline V gives CDR1 MNHEY, CDR2 SVGAGI. V gave up 0 bases and J gave up 0 bases, with 8 bases separating them. There are 16 residues in the CDR3.

The rearrangement uses TRBV11-3 and TRBJ2-1; 11 positions agree with TRBD2. The CDR3 runs to 15 residues. Trimming at V came to 6 bases and at J to 5 bases, leaving 6 bases not matched to a gene. Germline loops: CDR1 SGHNT, CDR2 YENEEA. CDR3 amino acids: CASSLGLAEDNEQFF. The CDR3 DNA reads as TGTGCCAGCAGTTTGGGACTAGCGGAGGACAATGAGCAGTTCTTC.

This clone has just a few counts. The CDR3 here is CASSVGVAGLGTGELFF. Here the CDR3 DNA reads TGTGCCAGCAGCGTAGGAGTTGCGGGACTAGGCACCGGGGAGCTGTTTTTT. The chain employs TRBV9 and TRBJ2-2; 8 bases agree with TRBD2. Germline loops: CDR1 SGDLS, CDR2 YYNGEE. V lost 0 bases and J lost 4; bases outside the gene matches: 8. This CDR3 is built from 17 residues.

This clone has more than one count but fewer than ten. The CDR3 protein is CASRQRGQTKSTEAFF. The CDR3 DNA follows: TGTGCCAGCAGACAAAGGGGACAGACTAAGAGCACTGAAGCTTTCTTT. The chain uses TRBV28 and TRBJ1-1; 7 bases match TRBD1. Germline V gene lookup returns CDR1 MDHEN and CDR2 SYDVKM. This CDR3 has 16 amino acids. Germline trimming cut 6 bases from V and 4 bases from J; bases unmatched to any gene: 14.

This sequence joins TRBV7-3 and TRBJ2-1; possibly TRBD1 for D (6 bases). The V and J ends lost 6 bases and 3 bases respectively, with 15 bases between them. Germline CDR1 SGHTA, CDR2 FQGTGA. This CDR3 region has 15 residues. CDR3 in DNA: TGTGCCAGCAGGGCCGGGACACCGGACTACAATGAGCAGTTCTTC. Its translation: CASRAGTPDYNEQFF.

J is TRBJ1-4 and V is TRBV7-9; 7 nucleotides agree with TRBD1. J gave up 0 bases and V 4 bases, and 8 bases lay outside the gene matches. CDR1 is SEHNR, CDR2 FQNEAQ, per germline (reference sequence). The CDR3 contains 17 residues. The CDR3 nucleotides are TGTGCCAGCAGCTCCCATAGAGACAGGGCAACTAATGAAAAACTGTTTTTT. Encoded protein: CASSSHRDRATNEKLFF.

On this clone itself: Other DNA sequences from this sample encode an identical CDR3 as well. The V and J genes are TRBV14 and TRBJ2-7; weak D call: TRBD1 (5 bases). V lost 4 bases and J 3 bases, leaving 7 bases between the germline ends. Germline CDR1 reads SGHDN; CDR2 reads FVKESK. The CDR3 has 12 residues. The CDR3 protein is CASSPQGYEQYF. CDR3 in DNA: TGTGCCAGCAGCCCGCAGGGCTACGAGCAGTACTTC.

The table lists this clone with a few counts. This specimen includes other DNA sequences encoding the same CDR3. The chain recombines TRBV18 with TRBJ2-5, with 8 bases fitting TRBD2. V lost 6 bases and J lost 2; bases outside the gene matches: 5. CDR1 is KGHSH, CDR2 LQKENI, per germline. The CDR3 length is 14 residues. CDR3 bases: TGTGCCAGCTCCCCCACTAGCGGACAAGAGACCCAGTACTTC. Amino acids: CASSPTSGQETQYF.

Remarks on this clone: Being one base from a much bigger clone, this may be a read error. This chain links TRBV7-9 with TRBJ2-7, with 7 bases matching TRBD1. From germline, CDR1 is SEHNR and CDR2 FQNEAQ (reference sequence). V gave up 7 bases and J gave up 0 bases; unmatched junction bases: 3. CDR3 size: 13 residues. CDR3 sequence: CASTRDSSYEQYF. In DNA form, the CDR3 reads TGTGCCAGCACCCGGGACAGCTCCTACGAGCAGTACTTC.

The V and J genes are TRBV7-2 and TRBJ2-1; 7 bases agree with TRBD2. V gave up 7 bases and J gave up 2 bases; unmatched junction bases: 11. The CDR3 length is 16 residues. The germline CDR1 and CDR2 sequences are SGHTA and FQGNSA. CDR3 amino acids: CASIPVGGTTYNEQFF. For the CDR3, the DNA is TGTGCCAGCATCCCCGTGGGGGGGACTACCTACAATGAGCAGTTCTTC.

This clone has only a few counts. The V and J genes are TRBV27 and TRBJ2-3; either TRBD1 or TRBD2 may supply D (5 bases each). V lost 2 bases and J lost 2, with 11 bases in between. The V gene's germline CDR1 is MNHEY and CDR2 SMNVEV (reference sequence). This CDR3 has 15 amino acids. The CDR3 nucleotides read TGTGCCAGCAGTTTAGAGGGGTCTCTCACAGATACGCAGTATTTT. Protein: CASSLEGSLTDTQYF.

The V and J genes are TRBV2 and TRBJ2-1; 12 bases are shared with TRBD2. Trimming took 9 bases from V and 9 from J; bases not matched to a gene: 12. The CDR3 covers 15 residues. Germline loops: CDR1 SNHLY, CDR2 FYNNEI. The CDR3 DNA sequence: TGTGCCAGTAAGACTAGCGGGAGTCCCGCCGGTGAGCAGTTCTTC. Translation gives CASKTSGSPAGEQFF.